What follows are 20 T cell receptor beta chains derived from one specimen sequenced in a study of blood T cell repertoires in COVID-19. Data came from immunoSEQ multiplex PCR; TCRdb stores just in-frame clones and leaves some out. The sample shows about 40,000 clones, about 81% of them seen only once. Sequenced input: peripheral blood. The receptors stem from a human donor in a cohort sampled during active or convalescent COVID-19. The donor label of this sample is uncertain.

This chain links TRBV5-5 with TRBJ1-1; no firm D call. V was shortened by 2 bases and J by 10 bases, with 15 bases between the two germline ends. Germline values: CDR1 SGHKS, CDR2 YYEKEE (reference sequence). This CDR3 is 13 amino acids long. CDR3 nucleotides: TGTGCCAGCAGCTTAATCGAAGACGCAGGAGCTTTCTTT. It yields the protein CASSLIEDAGAFF. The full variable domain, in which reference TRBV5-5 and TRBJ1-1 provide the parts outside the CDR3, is DAGVTQSPTHLIKTRGQQVTLRCSPISGHKSVSWYQQVLGQGPQFIFQYYEKEERGRGNFPDRFSARQFPNYSSELNVNALLLGDSALYLCASSLIEDAGAFFGQGTRLTVV.

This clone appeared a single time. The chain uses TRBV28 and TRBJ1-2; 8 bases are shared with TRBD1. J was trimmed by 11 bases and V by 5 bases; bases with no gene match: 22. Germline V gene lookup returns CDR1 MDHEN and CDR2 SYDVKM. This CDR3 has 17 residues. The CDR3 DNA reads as TGTGCCAGCAGTCGGGAACGGACAGGGAAAGGAGTCGTACGGTACACCTTC. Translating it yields CASSRERTGKGVVRYTF.

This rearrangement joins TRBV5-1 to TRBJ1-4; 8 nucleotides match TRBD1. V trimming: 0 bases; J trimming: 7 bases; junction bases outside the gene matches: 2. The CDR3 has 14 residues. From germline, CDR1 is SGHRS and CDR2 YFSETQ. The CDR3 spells CASSLGGQGEKLFF. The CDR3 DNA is TGCGCCAGCAGCTTGGGAGGACAGGGTGAAAAACTGTTTTTT.

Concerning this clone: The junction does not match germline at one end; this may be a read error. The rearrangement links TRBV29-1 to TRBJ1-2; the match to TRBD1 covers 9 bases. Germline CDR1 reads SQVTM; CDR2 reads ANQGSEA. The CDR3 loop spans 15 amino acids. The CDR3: CSVEGPTGGFNGYTF. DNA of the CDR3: TGCAGCGTCGAAGGACCGACAGGGGGATTTAATGGCTACACCTTC.

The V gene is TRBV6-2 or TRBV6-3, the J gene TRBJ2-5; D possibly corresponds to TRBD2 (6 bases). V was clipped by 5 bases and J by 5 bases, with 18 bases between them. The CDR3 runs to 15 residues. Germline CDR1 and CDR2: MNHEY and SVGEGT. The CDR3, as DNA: TGTGCCAGCAGTGGGGGGACGGGACCGGCGGAGACCCAGTACTTC. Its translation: CASSGGTGPAETQYF.

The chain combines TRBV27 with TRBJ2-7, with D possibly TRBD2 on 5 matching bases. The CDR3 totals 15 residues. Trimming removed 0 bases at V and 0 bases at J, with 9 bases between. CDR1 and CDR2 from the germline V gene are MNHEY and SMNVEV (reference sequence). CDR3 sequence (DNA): TGTGCCAGCAGTTTATCAGCGGCCAGCTCCTACGAGCAGTACTTC. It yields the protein CASSLSAASSYEQYF.

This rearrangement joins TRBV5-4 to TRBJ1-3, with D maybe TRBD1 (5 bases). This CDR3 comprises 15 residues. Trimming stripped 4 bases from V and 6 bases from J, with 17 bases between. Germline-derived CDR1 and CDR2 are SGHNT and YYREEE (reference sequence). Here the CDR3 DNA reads TGTGCCAGCAGCCGGGACGTGACGGGGGAAAACACCATATATTTT. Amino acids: CASSRDVTGENTIYF.

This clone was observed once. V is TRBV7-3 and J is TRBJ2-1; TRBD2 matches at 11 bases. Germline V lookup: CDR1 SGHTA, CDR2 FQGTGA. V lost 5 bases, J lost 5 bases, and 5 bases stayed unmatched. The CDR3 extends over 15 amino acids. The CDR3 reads CASSLGTSGNNEQFF. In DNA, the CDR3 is TGTGCCAGCAGCCTCGGGACTAGCGGAAACAATGAGCAGTTCTTC.

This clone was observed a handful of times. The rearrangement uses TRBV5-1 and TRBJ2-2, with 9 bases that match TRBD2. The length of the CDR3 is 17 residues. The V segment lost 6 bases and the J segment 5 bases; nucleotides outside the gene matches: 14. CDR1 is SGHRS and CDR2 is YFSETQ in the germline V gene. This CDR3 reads CASNPTSGQRGTGELFF. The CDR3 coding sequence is TGCGCCAGCAATCCGACTAGCGGTCAAAGGGGGACCGGGGAGCTGTTTTTT.

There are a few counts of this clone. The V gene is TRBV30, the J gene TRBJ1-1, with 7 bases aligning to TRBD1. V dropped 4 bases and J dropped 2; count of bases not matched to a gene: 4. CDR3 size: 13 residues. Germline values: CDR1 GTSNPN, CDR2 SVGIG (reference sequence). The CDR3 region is CAWIQGFNTEAFF. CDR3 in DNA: TGTGCCTGGATACAGGGGTTTAACACTGAAGCTTTCTTT.

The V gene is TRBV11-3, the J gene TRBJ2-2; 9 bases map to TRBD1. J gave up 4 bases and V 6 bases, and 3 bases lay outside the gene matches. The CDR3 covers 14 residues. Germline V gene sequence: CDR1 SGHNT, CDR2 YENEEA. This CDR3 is CASRDRGTTGELFF. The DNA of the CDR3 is TGTGCCAGCAGAGACAGGGGGACCACCGGGGAGCTGTTTTTT.

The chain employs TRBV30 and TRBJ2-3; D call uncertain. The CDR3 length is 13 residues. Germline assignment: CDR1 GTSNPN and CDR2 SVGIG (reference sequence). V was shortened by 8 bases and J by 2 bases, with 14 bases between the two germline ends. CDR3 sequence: CALESLSTDTQYF. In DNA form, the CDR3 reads TGTGCCCTGGAGTCCCTATCCACAGATACGCAGTATTTT.

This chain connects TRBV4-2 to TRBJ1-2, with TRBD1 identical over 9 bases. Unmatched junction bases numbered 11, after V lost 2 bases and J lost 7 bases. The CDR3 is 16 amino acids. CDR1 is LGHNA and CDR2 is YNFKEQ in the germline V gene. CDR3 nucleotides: TGTGCCAGCAGCCAAACCTTTACCGGGACAGGGCTTGGCTACACCTTC. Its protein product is CASSQTFTGTGLGYTF.

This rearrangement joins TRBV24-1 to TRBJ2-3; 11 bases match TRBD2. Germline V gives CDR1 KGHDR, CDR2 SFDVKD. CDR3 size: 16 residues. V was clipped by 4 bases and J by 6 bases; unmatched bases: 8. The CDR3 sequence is CATSDPLAGGPDTQYF. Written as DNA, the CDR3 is TGTGCCACCAGTGACCCCTTAGCGGGAGGGCCGGATACGCAGTATTTT.

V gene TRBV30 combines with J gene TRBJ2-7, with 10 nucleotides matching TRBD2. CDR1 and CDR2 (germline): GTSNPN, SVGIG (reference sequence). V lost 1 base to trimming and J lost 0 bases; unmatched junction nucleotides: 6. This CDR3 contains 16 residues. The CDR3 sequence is CAWSDPGTSASYEQYF. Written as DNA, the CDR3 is TGTGCCTGGAGTGATCCCGGGACTAGCGCCTCCTACGAGCAGTACTTC.

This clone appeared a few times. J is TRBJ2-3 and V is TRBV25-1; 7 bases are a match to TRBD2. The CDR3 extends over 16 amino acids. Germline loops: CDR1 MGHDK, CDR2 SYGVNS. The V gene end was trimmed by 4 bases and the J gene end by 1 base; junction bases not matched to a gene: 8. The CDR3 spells CASSGGGRIGTDTQYF. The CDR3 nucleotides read TGTGCCAGCAGTGGGGGAGGGAGGATCGGCACAGATACGCAGTATTTT. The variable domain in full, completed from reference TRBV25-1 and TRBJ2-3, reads EADIYQTPRYLVIGTGKKITLECSQTMGHDKMYWYQQDPGMELHLIHYSYGVNSTEKGDLSSESTVSRIRTEHFPLTLESARPSHTSQYLCASSGGGRIGTDTQYFGPGTRLTVL.

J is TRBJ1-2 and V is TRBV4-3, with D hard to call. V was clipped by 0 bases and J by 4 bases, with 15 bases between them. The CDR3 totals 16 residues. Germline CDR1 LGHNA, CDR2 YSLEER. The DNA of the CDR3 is TGCGCCAGCAGCCAAGAGGTCCAGTCTGGCCCCTATGGCTACACCTTC. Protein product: CASSQEVQSGPYGYTF.

CDR3: CASSQNSGRGGEQYF. The CDR3 nucleotides are TGTGCCAGCAGCCAGAATAGTGGGAGGGGTGGCGAGCAGTACTTC. The chain combines TRBV3-1 (or the pseudogene TRBV3-2) with TRBJ2-7, with TRBD2 identical over 7 bases. CDR1 and CDR2 from the germline V gene are LGHDT and YNNKEL (reference sequence). The CDR3 sequence is 15 residues long. Unmatched junction bases numbered 11, after V lost 3 bases and J lost 6 bases.

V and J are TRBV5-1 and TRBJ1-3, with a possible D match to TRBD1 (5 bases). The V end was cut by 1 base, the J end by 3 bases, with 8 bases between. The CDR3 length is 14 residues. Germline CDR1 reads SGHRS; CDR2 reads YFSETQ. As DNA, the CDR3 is TGCGCCAGCAGCTTGTCGGGGGGTGGAAACACCATATATTTT. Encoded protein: CASSLSGGGNTIYF.

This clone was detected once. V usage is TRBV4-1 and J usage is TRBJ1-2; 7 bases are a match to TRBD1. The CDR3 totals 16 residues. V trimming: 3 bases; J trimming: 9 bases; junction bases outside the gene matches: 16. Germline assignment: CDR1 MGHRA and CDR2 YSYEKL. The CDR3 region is CASSHHRDRLNLSYTF. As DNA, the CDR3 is TGCGCCAGCAGCCATCATCGGGACAGACTAAACCTAAGCTACACCTTC.